This TCR beta chain was obtained from a study of early T cells in non-severe SARS-CoV-2 infection. This clonotype was counted many times. Each CDR3 protein is one row after TCRdb ran MiXCR on the 5' RACE reads. Here the sample spans around 83,000 distinct CDR3 sequences, roughly 10% being singletons. The source was whole blood, collected at baseline. The sequence derives from an adult who was a healthcare worker with PCR-confirmed SARS-CoV-2 infection or an uninfected control (not recorded which).

Written as DNA, the CDR3 is TGTGCCAGCAGTGGGGGGACAGCGGGAAATCAGCCCCAGCATTTT. Protein product: CASSGGTAGNQPQHF. The chain has TRBV25-1 and TRBJ1-5, with 7 bases identical to TRBD1. CDR3 size: 15 residues. Germline lookup yields CDR1 MGHDK and CDR2 SYGVNS. V was pared by 4 bases and J by 4 bases, with 7 bases of the junction left unmatched.